This passage covers 23 T cell receptor beta chains from one sample sequenced in a study of OX40 agonist ivuxolimab in advanced cancers. Measured with immunoSEQ multiplex PCR; TCRdb has only the in-frame clones, and not every one. Among about 88,000 clones, around 83% were seen once, and the ten largest hold around 0.2%. The sequences come from CD4+ or CD8+ T cells sorted from blood, collected in a trial of the OX40 agonist ivuxolimab. These receptors were taken from an adult with an advanced solid tumor such as melanoma, head and neck, liver or kidney cancer.

This clone was seen a single time. V usage is TRBV27 and J usage is TRBJ2-7; no definite D call. The germline V gene encodes CDR1 MNHEY and CDR2 SMNVEV (reference sequence). CDR3 length equals 11 residues. The CDR3 DNA follows: TGTACCGTTGTAGCAACCTACGAGCAGTACGTC. Translated: CTVVATYEQYV.

CDR3 amino acids: CASSSTSWGHSGNTIYF. CDR3 sequence (DNA): TGTGCCAGCAGTAGCACCAGTTGGGGCCACTCTGGAAACACCATATATTTT. The chain recombines TRBV28 with TRBJ1-3; D is possibly TRBD1 (5 bases). Germline V gene sequence: CDR1 MDHEN, CDR2 SYDVKM. V lost 5 bases and J lost 0, with 17 bases in between. The CDR3 is 17 amino acids.

J is TRBJ1-1 and V is TRBV28; 8 nucleotides match TRBD1. V dropped 5 bases and J dropped 10; count of bases not matched to a gene: 15. This CDR3 has 15 residues. Per germline, CDR1 MDHEN and CDR2 SYDVKM. The CDR3 DNA follows: TGTGCCAGCAGTCCGACCTCCAGGACAGGGTACAGAGCTTTCTTT. Encoded protein: CASSPTSRTGYRAFF.

The chain links TRBV5-1 to TRBJ2-2; a possible D gene is TRBD2 (5 bases). From germline, CDR1 is SGHRS and CDR2 YFSETQ. Trimming removed 0 bases from V and 5 bases from J, with 8 bases in between. The CDR3 is 14 residues long. The CDR3 bases are TGCGCCAGCAGCTTGGATCCGGGAACCGGGGAGCTGTTTTTT. Its translation is CASSLDPGTGELFF.

The V call is TRBV2, the J call TRBJ1-1; D uncertain. Germline CDR1 is SNHLY and CDR2 is FYNNEI. The CDR3 spans 11 residues. The V end lost 8 bases, the J end lost 0 bases, and 4 bases lay between the germline ends. CDR3 in amino acids: CASHMNTEAFF. CDR3 in DNA: TGTGCCAGCCACATGAACACTGAAGCTTTCTTT. Complete variable domain (other parts from reference TRBV2 and TRBJ1-1): EPEVTQTPSHQVTQMGQEVILRCVPISNHLYFYWYRQILGQKVEFLVSFYNNEISEKSEIFDDQFSVERPDGSNFTLKIRSTKLEDSAMYFCASHMNTEAFFGQGTRLTVV.

This clone has a handful of counts. V is TRBV5-1 and J is TRBJ2-2, with D hard to call. V was pared by 0 bases and J by 6 bases, with 6 bases between. Germline V gene data show CDR1 as SGHRS and CDR2 as YFSETQ. This CDR3 spans 13 amino acids. The DNA of the CDR3 is TGCGCCAGCAGCTTGGATGTGGCCGGGGAGCTGTTTTTT. Protein: CASSLDVAGELFF.

The V gene is TRBV28, the J gene TRBJ1-2; D gene uncertain. The CDR3 loop spans 16 amino acids. The germline V gene encodes CDR1 MDHEN and CDR2 SYDVKM. V was clipped by 5 bases and J by 0 bases, with 16 bases between them. The CDR3 sequence: CASSPLWRPSNYGYTF. In DNA form, the CDR3 reads TGTGCCAGCAGTCCCCTGTGGAGGCCCTCTAACTATGGCTACACCTTC.

This chain joins TRBV7-9 and TRBJ2-3; D could derive from TRBD1 or TRBD2 (5 bases each). V lost 0 bases and J lost 2, with 18 bases in between. Germline V gene data show CDR1 as SEHNR and CDR2 as FQNEAQ (reference sequence). This CDR3 spans 18 amino acids. In nucleotides, the CDR3 is TGTGCCAGCAGCTTAGCGGTTGGTGGGACCCCTGACACAGATACGCAGTATTTT. It translates to CASSLAVGGTPDTDTQYF.

The J gene is TRBJ2-7, the V gene TRBV15; no reliable D call. CDR1 is LNHNV and CDR2 is YYDKDF in the germline V gene (reference sequence). The CDR3 is 12 amino acids. V lost 0 bases to trimming and J lost 9 bases, with 9 bases between them. The CDR3 DNA sequence: TGTGCCACCAGCAGAGATAGGATAACGCAGTACTTC. Amino acid sequence: CATSRDRITQYF.

This clone is a singleton in its sample. The chain has TRBV5-1 and TRBJ2-7, with TRBD2 identical over 9 bases. This CDR3 region has 14 residues. Germline lookup yields CDR1 SGHRS and CDR2 YFSETQ. Germline trimming cut 0 bases from V and 3 bases from J; bases unmatched to any gene: 1. Here the CDR3 DNA reads TGCGCCAGCAGCTTGGGGACTAGCGACTACGAGCAGTACTTC. This encodes CASSLGTSDYEQYF.

V gene TRBV28 combines with J gene TRBJ1-2, with 9 bases identical to TRBD1. J gave up 11 bases and V 2 bases, and 18 bases lay outside the gene matches. This CDR3 has 17 residues. Germline CDR1 and CDR2: MDHEN and SYDVKM. Here the CDR3 DNA reads TGTGCCAGCAGTTTAGACGAGACAGGGGGGAAGATTTTGGGATACACCTTC. It is translated as CASSLDETGGKILGYTF.

V usage is TRBV7-2 and J usage is TRBJ1-6; D is perhaps TRBD1 (5 bases). Germline values: CDR1 SGHTA, CDR2 FQGNSA. V lost 1 base to trimming and J lost 0 bases, with 13 bases between them. There are 18 residues in the CDR3. CDR3 coding DNA: TGTGCCAGCAGCTTAGGGGCTGGGACCTTCTCCTATAATTCACCCCTCCACTTT. Amino acid sequence: CASSLGAGTFSYNSPLHF.

The J gene is TRBJ1-1, the V gene TRBV6-4; TRBD1 matches 10 bases. This CDR3 is built from 14 residues. In germline, CDR1 is MRHNA, CDR2 SNTAGT. With 6 bases clipped from V and 8 bases from J, the junction kept 9 bases outside the gene matches. The CDR3: CASSRGTGDVEAFF. The CDR3 nucleotides read TGTGCCAGCAGCCGCGGGACAGGGGACGTCGAAGCTTTCTTT.

This rearrangement joins TRBV5-6 to TRBJ2-3; 10 positions match TRBD1. Trimming took 4 bases from V and 2 from J; bases not matched to a gene: 7. This CDR3 is 16 amino acids long. Looked up from germline, CDR1 is SGHDT and CDR2 is YYEEEE. CDR3 nucleotides: TGTGCCAGCAGCGCAGGACAGGGGGGCTACACAGATACGCAGTATTTT. As protein: CASSAGQGGYTDTQYF.

This clone was seen more than once but under ten times. The V and J genes are TRBV2 and TRBJ1-2; 11 bases align to TRBD1. Trimming cost V 6 bases and J 8 bases; bases outside gene matches: 5. The CDR3 consists of 13 residues. Per germline, CDR1 SNHLY and CDR2 FYNNEI. The CDR3: CASRGQGAGGYTF. The CDR3 bases are TGTGCCAGCAGAGGACAGGGGGCCGGAGGCTACACCTTC. Combining the CDR3 with reference TRBV2 and TRBJ1-2 gives the whole variable domain EPEVTQTPSHQVTQMGQEVILRCVPISNHLYFYWYRQILGQKVEFLVSFYNNEISEKSEIFDDQFSVERPDGSNFTLKIRSTKLEDSAMYFCASRGQGAGGYTFGSGTRLTVV.

This chain links TRBV29-1 with TRBJ2-3; 7 positions agree with TRBD2. The CDR3 covers 12 residues. J was trimmed by 4 bases and V by 2 bases; bases with no gene match: 0. Germline CDR1 and CDR2: SQVTM and ANQGSEA. The CDR3 region is CSVERGADTQYF. The CDR3 bases are TGCAGCGTTGAACGGGGGGCAGATACGCAGTATTTT.

The table lists this clone with a count of one. V and J are TRBV19 and TRBJ2-3; the D is unclear. The length of the CDR3 is 14 residues. Trimming removed 5 bases from V and 1 base from J, with 10 bases in between. Germline values: CDR1 LNHDA, CDR2 SQIVND (reference sequence). CDR3 amino acids: CASSRIRGTDTQYF. In nucleotides, the CDR3 is TGTGCCAGTAGTCGGATTAGAGGCACAGATACGCAGTATTTT. The full variable domain, rest sourced from reference TRBV19 and TRBJ2-3, is DGGITQSPKYLFRKEGQNVTLSCEQNLNHDAMYWYRQDPGQGLRLIYYSQIVNDFQKGDIAEGYSVSREKKESFPLTVTSAQKNPTAFYLCASSRIRGTDTQYFGPGTRLTVL.

The chain has TRBV4-1 and TRBJ1-5, with D possibly TRBD1 on 6 matching bases. V lost 4 bases and J 8 bases, leaving 15 bases between the germline ends. Germline V gene lookup returns CDR1 MGHRA and CDR2 YSYEKL. The CDR3 is made up of 14 amino acids. This CDR3 reads CASSPAGGAEPQHF. The CDR3 DNA reads as TGCGCCAGCAGCCCAGCGGGGGGGGCGGAGCCCCAGCATTTT.

The chain carries TRBV9 and TRBJ2-3; 12 bases line up with TRBD2. The CDR3 has 16 residues. Germline trimming cut 3 bases from V and 7 bases from J; bases unmatched to any gene: 9. The germline gives CDR1 SGDLS, CDR2 YYNGEE. The CDR3 DNA reads as TGTGCCAGCAGCGCCATTCTAGCGGGGGGGCAATATACGCAGTATTTT. Amino acid sequence: CASSAILAGGQYTQYF.

CDR3: CASSQDLGSYPGELFF. CDR3 in DNA: TGCGCCAGCAGCCAAGATTTAGGTAGTTACCCCGGGGAGCTGTTTTTT. The chain recombines TRBV4-1 with TRBJ2-2; D is uncertain. Trimming left V 0 bases short and J 6 bases short, with 14 bases between. The CDR3 runs 16 residues. Per germline, CDR1 MGHRA and CDR2 YSYEKL.

This clone was picked up one time. A junction boundary mismatches the germline segment, possibly from a read error. The V call is TRBV19, the J call TRBJ2-1; 15 bases are shared with TRBD2. Germline lookup yields CDR1 LNHDA and CDR2 SQIVND (reference sequence). This CDR3 is built from 18 residues. DNA for the CDR3: TGTGCCAGTAGTATAACCCGGACTAGCGGGAGGGCCGACAAAGAGCAGTTCTTC. It is translated as CASSITRTSGRADKEQFF.

This chain links TRBV4-1 with TRBJ1-5; D not resolved. Germline V CDR1 and CDR2: MGHRA, YSYEKL. With 8 bases removed from V and 1 base from J, the gap between germline ends came to 9 bases. The length of the CDR3 is 13 residues. The CDR3 reads CASSRSSNQPQHF. CDR3 in DNA: TGCGCCAGCTCCAGGTCAAGCAATCAGCCCCAGCATTTT.

The chain employs TRBV5-1 and TRBJ1-6, with unresolved D. CDR1 is SGHRS and CDR2 is YFSETQ in the germline V gene. Deletions cut 2 bases from V and 7 bases from J, with 16 bases between. The CDR3 has 16 amino acids. Here the CDR3 reads CASSFRQGNINSPLHF. CDR3 bases: TGCGCCAGCAGCTTCCGACAAGGGAATATCAATTCACCCCTCCACTTT.